This TCR beta chain was sequenced during a study of blood T cell repertoires in COVID-19. Across the whole study: Samples representing acute and convalescent COVID-19 were sourced from the United States, Italy and Spain.

Patients of the Seattle cohort, enrolled during active infection, were followed longitudinally. The data were produced by immunoSEQ multiplex PCR, yet TCRdb's version contains in-frame clones alone and is incomplete. The data contain 400,000 or so clones, around 90% of them singletons. This receptor was taken from a man between 18 and 35 years old with COVID-19, enrolled during active disease. Sequencing was done on a sample of peripheral blood.

The CDR3, as DNA: TGTGCCATATCTGCGGGACAGCCCTACGAGCAGTACTTC. The encoded protein is CAISAGQPYEQYF. J is TRBJ2-7 and V is TRBV6-5; TRBD1 is a possible D gene (7 bases). The V end lost 10 bases, the J end lost 2 bases, and 15 bases lay between the germline ends. This CDR3 contains 13 residues. CDR1 and CDR2 (germline): MNHEY, SVGAGI.